This entry describes one T cell receptor beta chain. V lost 2 bases and J lost 2; bases outside the gene matches: 4. The CDR3 is made up of 15 amino acids. CDR1 SGHDN and CDR2 FVKESK come from the germline V gene. The data derive from a study of blood T cell repertoires in COVID-19. Study information: Acute and convalescent COVID-19 specimens originated in the United States, Italy and Spain. From T cells, B-cell-depleted T cells, or PBMCs came the material, which was cDNA or gDNA.

Per the original methods: Counts of nucleated cells, estimated from reference gene primer amplification, were obtained. Data came from immunoSEQ multiplex PCR; TCRdb stores just in-frame clones and leaves some out. The V and J calls and clone size are taken from that table; D and trimming were inferred from the DNA. Among around 270,000 clones listed, about 80% were seen once. The gene calls are TRBV14 and TRBJ1-1; 8 positions agree with TRBD1. The material sequenced was peripheral blood. The TCR originated in a person aged 70 to 85 with COVID-19, enrolled during active disease. The CDR3 spells CASSQNRGVNTEAFF. In nucleotides, the CDR3 is TGTGCCAGCAGCCAAAACAGGGGGGTAAACACTGAAGCTTTCTTT.